This T cell receptor (beta chain) was obtained from a study of blood T cell repertoires in COVID-19. For the study at large: Acute and convalescent COVID-19 specimens originated in the United States, Italy and Spain.

The V end lost 2 bases, the J end lost 0 bases, and 13 bases lay between the germline ends. This CDR3 has 16 amino acids. Germline-derived CDR1 and CDR2 are LGHDT and YNNKEL (reference sequence). Generated by immunoSEQ multiplex PCR, the TCRdb table keeps only in-frame clones and is missing some. The sample has 150,000 to 200,000 clones, 80% to 90% seen once. This sequence joins TRBV3-1 (or the pseudogene TRBV3-2) and TRBJ1-1; D remains unclear. The sequence was collected from a man in his 70s with active or convalescent COVID-19. Source material: peripheral blood. CDR3 region: CASSQIPGSLNTEAFF. The CDR3 DNA sequence: TGTGCCAGCAGCCAAATTCCGGGGTCTCTGAACACTGAAGCTTTCTTT.